These T cell receptor beta chains were read from a single sample in a study of blood T cells in healthy people across ages. TCRdb re-analysed the 5' RACE reads in MiXCR, keeping a single row per CDR3 protein. The sample holds hundreds of thousands of distinct CDR3 sequences, approximately 50% seen once. Sequencing was carried out using blood. These TCRs come from a woman aged 55-70 years in good health. Each CDR3 is given with its conserved first and last residue. Each record gives: V gene, D gene, clone size, J gene, CDR3 DNA, CDR3 protein. The D gene is left open where the match is weak. Size tells how often a clone was seen (once, few, many) or the class of an expanded clone, and some rows leave it out.

TRBV25-1,.,.,TRBJ1-4,TGTGCCAGCAGGGCGGGGGGGTCTGAAAAACTGTTTTTT,CASRAGGSEKLFF
TRBV20-1,.,.,TRBJ2-3,TGCAGTGCCCCGTCTAGTGGGGGGTACACAGATACGCAGTATTTT,CSAPSSGGYTDTQYF
TRBV10-3,.,.,TRBJ1-2,TGTGCCATCGGGAAAGGGTCAGGGAGTTTTGGCTACACCTTC,CAIGKGSGSFGYTF
TRBV7-6,.,.,TRBJ1-2,TGTGCCAGCAGCGGGCGCGCCGGGACGAACTACACCTTC,CASSGRAGTNYTF
TRBV29-1,TRBD2,.,TRBJ2-5,TGCAGCGTTCAGCGGGGGGGATACAATGAGCAGTACTTC,CSVQRGGYNEQYF
TRBV4-3,TRBD2,few,TRBJ2-7,TGCGCCAGCAGCCGACTCCGGGACTATCGTGTTGAGCAGTACTTC,CASSRLRDYRVEQYF
TRBV4-3,.,few,TRBJ1-5,TGCGCCAGCAGCCAAGATACACAGAGCAATCAGCCCCAGCATTTT,CASSQDTQSNQPQHF
TRBV7-2,.,.,TRBJ2-7,TGTGCCAGCAGCGCAGGCAATGAGCGGTACTTC,CASSAGNERYF
TRBV7-2,TRBD2,medium-sized,TRBJ2-3,TGTGCCAGCAGCTCCGGACTAGCCCCAGATACGCAGTATTTT,CASSSGLAPDTQYF
TRBV12-3/TRBV12-4,.,.,TRBJ2-7,TGTGCCAGCAGTCCAGGGGGGGCGACAGTCTACGAGCAGTACTTC,CASSPGGATVYEQYF
TRBV7-2,.,.,TRBJ2-7,TGTGCCAGCAGCTTAGCGGCCGGGGGTGACTACGAGCAGTACTTC,CASSLAAGGDYEQYF
TRBV6-1,TRBD2,.,TRBJ2-1,TGTGCCAGCAGACGTCTGGTGGCAGGAGATTTTAGCGGGAGACTCTACAATGAGCAGTTCTTC,CASRRLVAGDFSGRLYNEQFF
TRBV6-2/TRBV6-3,.,once,TRBJ2-1,TGTGCCAGCAGTAAGTACGGGGGATGGAAGTTCTTC,CASSKYGGWKFF
TRBV5-1,.,once,TRBJ1-2,TGCGCCAGCAGGGGTGGTCTCGACCGGGGCTACACCTTC,CASRGGLDRGYTF
TRBV7-3,TRBD1,.,TRBJ2-5,TGTGCCAGCGGCGAGACAGGGTCCGGCCAAGAGACCCAGTACTTC,CASGETGSGQETQYF
TRBV2,TRBD1,.,TRBJ2-6,TGTGCCAGCAGTCGGACAGGGGGGATATCTCTGGGCGCCAACGTCCTGACTTTC,CASSRTGGISLGANVLTF
TRBV4-1,.,.,TRBJ2-1,TGCGCCAGCAGCACCCTAGAGGTCAATGAGCAGTTCTTC,CASSTLEVNEQFF
TRBV10-3,.,.,TRBJ1-4,TGTGCCATCAAGGGACAACAGAATGAAAAACTGTTTTTT,CAIKGQQNEKLFF
TRBV4-2,TRBD1,.,TRBJ2-7,TGTGCCAGCAGCCCGGGACAGGCCCTCTACGAGCAGTACTTC,CASSPGQALYEQYF
TRBV27,.,.,TRBJ1-5,TGTGCCAGCAGTTTATCTTTGGACACCCAGCCCCAGCATTTT,CASSLSLDTQPQHF
TRBV11-2,.,few,TRBJ2-2,TGTGCCAGCAGCTCGAGCATCGTATCCGGGGAGCTGTTTTTT,CASSSSIVSGELFF
TRBV20-1,TRBD1,once,TRBJ1-5,TGCAGTGCTTTAGGACAGGGTGGGTCGGGGAGCAGTCAGCCCCAGCATTTT,CSALGQGGSGSSQPQHF
TRBV9,.,few,TRBJ1-2,TGTGCCAGCAGCGTCTGGGGAAACTATGGCTACACCTTC,CASSVWGNYGYTF
TRBV29-1,TRBD1,.,TRBJ1-4,TGCAGCGTTGGGGGGACAGGCCAGAATAATGAAAAACTGTTTTTT,CSVGGTGQNNEKLFF
TRBV20-1,TRBD1,.,TRBJ2-7,TGCAGTGCCCCGGGTCAGGGACAGGTTAACTACGAGCAGTACTTC,CSAPGQGQVNYEQYF
TRBV29-1,.,few,TRBJ2-3,TGCAGCGTTGAAGATGGGGCTAGCACAGATACGCAGTATTTT,CSVEDGASTDTQYF
TRBV6-5,.,.,TRBJ2-2,TGTGCCAGCAGTCCCTCAATAGCCCCTACCGGGGAGCTGTTTTTT,CASSPSIAPTGELFF
TRBV9,TRBD1,.,TRBJ2-5,TGTGCCAGCAGCCCCAGGACAGGATCAGAAGAGACCCAGTACTTC,CASSPRTGSEETQYF
TRBV20-1,.,.,TRBJ2-7,TGCAGTGCTCCCAATGGGCAGGGACCCGTCGGGGAGCAGTACTTC,CSAPNGQGPVGEQYF
TRBV6-6,TRBD2,.,TRBJ2-5,TGTGCCAGCAGTTACTCATTGGGCGGGAGCTTCCAAGAGACCCAGTACTTC,CASSYSLGGSFQETQYF
TRBV4-3,.,.,TRBJ1-4,TGCGCCAGCAGCCAAGCTGGGGGACGGAATGAAAAACTGTTTTTT,CASSQAGGRNEKLFF
TRBV20-1,TRBD2,few,TRBJ2-7,TGCAGTGCTAGAAGACCGTCCGGGACTAGCTGGGACGAGCAGTACTTC,CSARRPSGTSWDEQYF
TRBV2,.,many,TRBJ1-1,TGTGCCAGCAGTGCCTTAGGCAGTGGCGTCACTGAAGCTTTCTTT,CASSALGSGVTEAFF
TRBV7-6,.,many,TRBJ1-6,TGTGCCAGCAGCTTAGTGCTGGGGTCACCCCTCCACTTT,CASSLVLGSPLHF
TRBV11-3,TRBD2,.,TRBJ2-3,TGTGCCAGCAGCTTAGGCGGGACTAGCGGGCCCGCAGATACGCAGTATTTT,CASSLGGTSGPADTQYF
TRBV10-3,.,few,TRBJ2-7,TGTGCCATCAGTGTAGGTTTAAGCTCCTACGAGCAGTACTTC,CAISVGLSSYEQYF
TRBV4-3,.,.,TRBJ2-7,TGCGCCAGCAGCCAAGTCAAGTCTGCGGCCGGTTACTACAATGAGCAGTACTTC,CASSQVKSAAGYYNEQYF
TRBV3-1,TRBD1,few,TRBJ2-4,TGTGCCAGCAGCCTTCGAGAGGGGGCCCCGCAGTACTTC,CASSLREGAPQYF
TRBV2,.,.,TRBJ1-5,TGTGCCAGCAATGATCACGAGGCCGATCAGCCCCAGCATTTT,CASNDHEADQPQHF
TRBV28,.,many,TRBJ2-7,TGTGCCAGCAGTGACAGATCCTACGAGCAGTACTTC,CASSDRSYEQYF
TRBV10-3,.,few,TRBJ1-2,TGTGCCATCAGTGAGTCTGGGGGTCAGTATGGCTACACCTTC,CAISESGGQYGYTF
TRBV7-2,.,.,TRBJ1-2,TGTGCCAGCAGCTCCGAGGGGGTTCGCTACACCTTC,CASSSEGVRYTF
TRBV2,.,few,TRBJ1-5,TGTGCCAGCAGTGCAGATATTAGCAATCAGCCCCAGCATTTT,CASSADISNQPQHF
TRBV7-2,.,few,TRBJ2-7,TGTGCCAGCTCTCGAAGCGCAGGGAGCTCCTACGAGCAGTACTTC,CASSRSAGSSYEQYF